This passage covers 9 T cell receptor beta chains from one sample sequenced in a study of T cells after yellow fever vaccination. Each CDR3 protein is one row after TCRdb ran MiXCR on the 5' RACE reads. The table lists some 560,000 distinct CDR3 sequences, roughly a sixth of them singletons. The sequencing here drew on PBMCs, taken about 5 days after the first yellow fever vaccination. Source of these receptors: a young man who received the YFV17D yellow fever vaccine.

This sequence joins TRBV27 and TRBJ1-6, with D uncertain. This CDR3 has 13 amino acids. In germline, CDR1 is MNHEY, CDR2 SMNVEV (reference sequence). Trimming stripped 10 bases from V and 5 bases from J, with 12 bases between. The CDR3: CATHGRDNSPLHF. The CDR3, as DNA: TGTGCCACACATGGCAGAGATAATTCACCCCTCCACTTT.

V usage is TRBV3-1 and J usage is TRBJ1-5, with a weak D call TRBD1 (6 bases). Germline V gene data show CDR1 as LGHDT and CDR2 as YNNKEL (reference sequence). The CDR3 loop spans 16 amino acids. Trimming cost V 6 bases and J 0 bases, with 15 bases left between them. The CDR3: CASSRVTGYSNQPQHF. Written as DNA, the CDR3 is TGTGCCAGCAGTCGCGTTACAGGGTATAGCAATCAGCCCCAGCATTTT.

The sample holds a few counts of this clonotype. The CDR3 DNA follows: TGTGCCAGCAGCTTGTACGTTACAGGGCCCACTGAAGCTTTCTTT. Translating it yields CASSLYVTGPTEAFF. The rearrangement uses TRBV5-5 and TRBJ1-1, with D possibly being TRBD1 (6 bases). The germline V gene has CDR1 SGHKS and CDR2 YYEKEE (reference sequence). The CDR3 has 15 residues. Trimming stripped 1 base from V and 4 bases from J, with 14 bases between.

The chain employs TRBV9 and TRBJ1-1; D is ambiguous. The CDR3 sequence is 14 residues long. Trimming left V 2 bases short and J 5 bases short, with 13 bases between. Germline V CDR1 and CDR2: SGDLS, YYNGEE. CDR3 nucleotide sequence: TGTGCCAGCAGCGTCAGCCATAGACGGACTGAAGCTTTCTTT. This sequence encodes CASSVSHRRTEAFF.

This clonotype was seen many times. The CDR3 here is CASNNRYNEQFF. The CDR3 bases are TGTGCCAGCAATAACAGGTACAATGAGCAGTTCTTC. The chain has TRBV6-5 and TRBJ2-1; weak D call: TRBD1 (5 bases). Trimming cost V 7 bases and J 4 bases, with 8 bases left between them. The CDR3 totals 12 residues. CDR1 is MNHEY and CDR2 is SVGAGI in the germline V gene.

J is TRBJ2-3 and V is TRBV5-1; 7 bases match TRBD1. In germline, CDR1 is SGHRS, CDR2 YFSETQ. V lost 1 base and J lost 5; bases outside the gene matches: 7. CDR3 length: 15 residues. In DNA, the CDR3 is TGCGCCAGCAGCTTGTGGGAGAGGGGGCAAGATACGCAGTATTTT. This translates into CASSLWERGQDTQYF.

J is TRBJ2-4 and V is TRBV6-5; D gene ambiguous. Germline V gene data show CDR1 as MNHEY and CDR2 as SVGAGI. The CDR3 is 17 amino acids. Trimming shortened V by 0 bases and J by 2 bases, and 14 bases separated the two germline ends. The CDR3 DNA is TGTGCCAGCAGTTACTCGACCGGCTCAGTGACCAAAAACATTCAGTACTTC. Its protein is CASSYSTGSVTKNIQYF.

The chain carries TRBV3-1 and TRBJ2-3, with unresolved D. Trimming cost V 2 bases and J 2 bases, with 5 bases left between them. Germline V gene lookup returns CDR1 LGHDT and CDR2 YNNKEL (reference sequence). The CDR3 is made up of 13 amino acids. In DNA, the CDR3 is TGTGCCAGCAGCCAATTCGACACAGATACGCAGTATTTT. This gives the protein CASSQFDTDTQYF.

This sequence joins TRBV20-1 and TRBJ2-1; TRBD1 matches 9 bases. V lost 2 bases, J lost 4 bases, and 3 bases stayed unmatched. In germline, CDR1 is DFQATT, CDR2 SNEGSKA (reference sequence). The CDR3 is 14 residues long. In DNA, the CDR3 is TGCAGTGCTAGAAGACAGGGGGGGTACAATGAGCAGTTCTTC. It yields the protein CSARRQGGYNEQFF.